The TCR beta chain under discussion was sequenced for a study of T cells in Graves' hyperthyroidism and ophthalmopathy. The ends were cut back, 9 bases at V and 1 base at J, with 13 bases in the middle. Germline values: CDR1 MNHEY, CDR2 SMNVEV (reference sequence). The CDR3 consists of 13 residues. This clonotype has a count of ten or more. TCR beta CDR3 regions were amplified from RNA transcripts. During a first-round RT-PCR of the TCR CDR3, the HTBI primer set was used. MiXCR, run by TCRdb on the multiplex PCR reads, gives a single entry per CDR3 protein. Of some 370,000 distinct CDR3 sequences in the sample, over 12% are singletons; the top ten hold around 27%.

V and J are TRBV27 and TRBJ2-7; the D gene is possibly TRBD1 (5 bases). This receptor was identified in a man aged 45-60 years with Graves' ophthalmopathy. Sequences were obtained from blood. CDR3 sequence: CASATVTSYEQYF. The CDR3 nucleotides read TGTGCCAGTGCGACAGTAACGTCCTACGAGCAGTACTTC.